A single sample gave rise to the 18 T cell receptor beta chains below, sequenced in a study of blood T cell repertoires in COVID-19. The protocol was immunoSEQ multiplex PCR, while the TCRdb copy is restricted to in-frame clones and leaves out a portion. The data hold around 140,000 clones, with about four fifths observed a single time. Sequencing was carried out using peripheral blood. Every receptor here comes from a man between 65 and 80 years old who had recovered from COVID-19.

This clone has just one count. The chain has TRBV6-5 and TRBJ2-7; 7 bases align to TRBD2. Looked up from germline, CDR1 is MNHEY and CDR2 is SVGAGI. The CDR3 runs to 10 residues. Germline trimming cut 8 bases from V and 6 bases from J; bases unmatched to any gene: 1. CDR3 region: CASWEGEQYF. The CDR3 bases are TGTGCCAGCTGGGAGGGCGAGCAGTACTTC.

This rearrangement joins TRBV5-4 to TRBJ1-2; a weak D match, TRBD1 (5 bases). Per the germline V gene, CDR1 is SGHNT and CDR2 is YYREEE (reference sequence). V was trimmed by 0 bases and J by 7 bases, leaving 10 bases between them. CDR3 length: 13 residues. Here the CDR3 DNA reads TGTGCCAGCAGCTTGGTAGATGGGGCTGGCTACACCTTC. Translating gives CASSLVDGAGYTF.

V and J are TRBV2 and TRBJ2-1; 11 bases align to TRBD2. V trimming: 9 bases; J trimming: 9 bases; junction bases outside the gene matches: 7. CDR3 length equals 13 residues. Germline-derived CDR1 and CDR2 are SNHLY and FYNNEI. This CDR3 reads CARTSGSSGEQFF. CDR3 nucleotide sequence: TGTGCCAGAACTAGCGGGAGTTCCGGTGAGCAGTTCTTC.

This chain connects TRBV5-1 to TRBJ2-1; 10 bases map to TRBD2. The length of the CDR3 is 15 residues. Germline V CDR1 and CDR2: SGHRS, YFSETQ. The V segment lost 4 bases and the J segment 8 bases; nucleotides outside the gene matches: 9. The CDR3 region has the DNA TGCGCCAGCAGCGCTAGCGGGAGCAAGGTCGATGAGCAGTTCTTC. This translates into CASSASGSKVDEQFF.

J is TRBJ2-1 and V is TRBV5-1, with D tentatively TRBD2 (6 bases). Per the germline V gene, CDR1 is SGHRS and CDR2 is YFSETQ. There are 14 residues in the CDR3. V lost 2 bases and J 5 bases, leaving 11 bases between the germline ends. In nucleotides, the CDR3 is TGCGCCAGCAGCTTTGGAGGGACCAACAATGAGCAGTTCTTC. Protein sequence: CASSFGGTNNEQFF.

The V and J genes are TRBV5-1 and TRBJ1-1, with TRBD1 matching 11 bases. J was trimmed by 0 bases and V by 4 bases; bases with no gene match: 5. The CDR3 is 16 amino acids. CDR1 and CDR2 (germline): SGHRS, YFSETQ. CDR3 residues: CASSIGTGGLNTEAFF. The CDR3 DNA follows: TGCGCCAGCAGCATCGGGACAGGGGGACTGAACACTGAAGCTTTCTTT. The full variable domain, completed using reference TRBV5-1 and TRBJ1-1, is KAGVTQTPRYLIKTRGQQVTLSCSPISGHRSVSWYQQTPGQGLQFLFEYFSETQRNKGNFPGRFSGRQFSNSRSEMNVSTLELGDSALYLCASSIGTGGLNTEAFFGQGTRLTVV.

The CDR3 spells CASSRRTGNGVTEAFF. CDR3 bases: TGTGCCAGCTCACGAAGGACAGGAAATGGAGTCACTGAAGCTTTCTTT. The chain links TRBV18 to TRBJ1-1, with 7 nucleotides matching TRBD1. The CDR3 consists of 16 residues. Germline CDR1 KGHSH, CDR2 LQKENI. With V trimmed by 4 bases and J by 4 bases, 12 bases remained unmatched.

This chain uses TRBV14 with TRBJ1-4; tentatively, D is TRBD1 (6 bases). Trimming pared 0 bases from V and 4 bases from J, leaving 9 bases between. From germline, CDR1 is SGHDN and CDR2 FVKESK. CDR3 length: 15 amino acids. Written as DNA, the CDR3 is TGTGCCAGCAGCCAAGAAACAGGGTTTAATGAAAAACTGTTTTTT. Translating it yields CASSQETGFNEKLFF.

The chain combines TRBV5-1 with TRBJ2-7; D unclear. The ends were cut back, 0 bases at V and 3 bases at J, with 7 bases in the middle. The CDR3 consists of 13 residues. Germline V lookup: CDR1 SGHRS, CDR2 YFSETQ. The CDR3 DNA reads TGCGCCAGCAGCTTGGATCAGGTCTACGAGCAGTACTTC. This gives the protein CASSLDQVYEQYF.

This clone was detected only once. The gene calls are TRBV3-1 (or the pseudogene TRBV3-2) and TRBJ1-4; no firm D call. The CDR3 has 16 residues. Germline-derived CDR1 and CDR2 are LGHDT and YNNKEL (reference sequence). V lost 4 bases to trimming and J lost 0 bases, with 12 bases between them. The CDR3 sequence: CASSPSRVATNEKLFF. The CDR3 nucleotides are TGTGCCAGCAGCCCATCCCGGGTTGCAACTAATGAAAAACTGTTTTTT.

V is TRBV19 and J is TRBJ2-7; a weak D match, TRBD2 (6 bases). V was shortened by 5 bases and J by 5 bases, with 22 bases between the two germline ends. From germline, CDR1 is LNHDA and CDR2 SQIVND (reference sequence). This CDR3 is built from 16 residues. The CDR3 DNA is TGTGCCAGTAGTGAAAGCGGGCTCCAAGGCGTCCACGAGCAGTACTTC. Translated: CASSESGLQGVHEQYF.

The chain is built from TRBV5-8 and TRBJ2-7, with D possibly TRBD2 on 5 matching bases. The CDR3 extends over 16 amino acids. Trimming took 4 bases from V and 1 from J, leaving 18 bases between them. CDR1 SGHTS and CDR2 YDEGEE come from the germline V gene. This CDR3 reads CASSPGSGSVSYEQYF. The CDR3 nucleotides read TGTGCCAGCAGCCCCGGGTCCGGTAGCGTTTCCTACGAGCAGTACTTC.

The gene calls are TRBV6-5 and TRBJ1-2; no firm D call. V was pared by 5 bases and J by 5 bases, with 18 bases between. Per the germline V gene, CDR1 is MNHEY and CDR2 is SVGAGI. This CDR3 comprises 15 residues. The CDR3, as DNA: TGTGCCAGCAGTACAGAATTGGGCAGTCCGTATGGCTACACCTTC. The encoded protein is CASSTELGSPYGYTF.

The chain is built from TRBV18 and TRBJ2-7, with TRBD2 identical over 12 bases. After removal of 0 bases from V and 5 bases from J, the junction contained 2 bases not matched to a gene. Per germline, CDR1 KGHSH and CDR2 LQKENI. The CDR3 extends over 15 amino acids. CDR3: CASSPPTSGSNEQYF. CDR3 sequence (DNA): TGTGCCAGCTCACCACCGACTAGCGGGAGTAACGAGCAGTACTTC. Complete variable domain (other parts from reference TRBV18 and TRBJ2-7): NAGVMQNPRHLVRRRGQEARLRCSPMKGHSHVYWYRQLPEEGLKFMVYLQKENIIDESGMPKERFSAEFPKEGPSILRIQQVVRGDSAAYFCASSPPTSGSNEQYFGPGTRLTVT.

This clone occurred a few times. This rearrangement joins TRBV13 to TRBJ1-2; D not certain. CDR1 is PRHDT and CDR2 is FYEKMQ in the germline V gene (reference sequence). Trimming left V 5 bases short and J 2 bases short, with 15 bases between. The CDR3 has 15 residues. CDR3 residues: CASSARPGRNYGYTF. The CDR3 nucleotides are TGTGCCAGCAGCGCTCGACCCGGGAGGAACTATGGCTACACCTTC. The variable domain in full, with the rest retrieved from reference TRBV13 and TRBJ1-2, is AAGVIQSPRHLIKEKRETATLKCYPIPRHDTVYWYQQGPGQDPQFLISFYEKMQSDKGSIPDRFSAQQFSDYHSELNMSSLELGDSALYFCASSARPGRNYGYTFGSGTRLTVV.

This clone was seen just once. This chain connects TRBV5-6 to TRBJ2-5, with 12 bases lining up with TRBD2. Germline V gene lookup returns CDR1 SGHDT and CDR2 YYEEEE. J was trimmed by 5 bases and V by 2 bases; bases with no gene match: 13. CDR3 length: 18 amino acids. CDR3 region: CASSFPASGRAGSETQYF. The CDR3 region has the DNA TGTGCCAGCAGCTTCCCGGCTAGCGGGAGGGCCGGGAGCGAGACCCAGTACTTC.

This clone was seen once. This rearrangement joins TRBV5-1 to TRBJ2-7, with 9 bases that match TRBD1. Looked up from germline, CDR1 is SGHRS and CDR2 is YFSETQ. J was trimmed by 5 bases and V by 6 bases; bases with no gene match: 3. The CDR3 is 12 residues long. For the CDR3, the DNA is TGCGCCAGCAAACAGGGGGCCGACGAGCAGTACTTC. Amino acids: CASKQGADEQYF.

The CDR3 here is CASKRGTGELFF. For the CDR3, the DNA is TGTGCCAGCAAGCGGGGCACCGGGGAGCTGTTTTTT. V and J are TRBV13 and TRBJ2-2; 7 bases line up with TRBD2. From germline, CDR1 is PRHDT and CDR2 FYEKMQ (reference sequence). Losses at the gene ends were 7 bases for V and 4 bases for J; bases not matched to a gene: 0. The CDR3 has 12 amino acids. Full variable domain (missing parts from reference TRBV13 and TRBJ2-2): AAGVIQSPRHLIKEKRETATLKCYPIPRHDTVYWYQQGPGQDPQFLISFYEKMQSDKGSIPDRFSAQQFSDYHSELNMSSLELGDSALYFCASKRGTGELFFGEGSRLTVL.